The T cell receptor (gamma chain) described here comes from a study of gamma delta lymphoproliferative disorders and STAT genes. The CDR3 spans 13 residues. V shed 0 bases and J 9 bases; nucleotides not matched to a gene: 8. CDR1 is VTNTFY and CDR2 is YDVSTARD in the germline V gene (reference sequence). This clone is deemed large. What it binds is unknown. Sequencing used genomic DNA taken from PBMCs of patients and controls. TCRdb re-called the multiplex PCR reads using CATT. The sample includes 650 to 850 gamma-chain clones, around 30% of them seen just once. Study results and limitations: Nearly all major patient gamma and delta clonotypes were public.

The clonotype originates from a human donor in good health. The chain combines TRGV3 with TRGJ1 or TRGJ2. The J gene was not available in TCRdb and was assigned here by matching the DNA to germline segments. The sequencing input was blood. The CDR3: CATWDRPHPKKLF. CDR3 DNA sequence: TGTGCCACCTGGGACAGGCCTCACCCTAAGAAACTCTTT.